The clone carrying this TCR beta chain was seen ten or more times. The data were obtained in a study of patients and donors after allogeneic stem cell transplantation. TCRdb re-called the RT-PCR reads through MiXCR, storing one row per CDR3 protein. The sample yields more than 55,000 distinct CDR3 sequences, about 14% seen once. Trimming stripped 1 base from V and 6 bases from J, with 10 bases between. CDR3 length equals 12 residues. Per germline, CDR1 DFQATT and CDR2 SNEGSKA (reference sequence). V gene TRBV20-1 combines with J gene TRBJ2-7, with D unresolved. The sequence was obtained from a human donor who was either an allogeneic HSCT recipient or a stem cell or donor lymphocyte infusion donor (not recorded which). It is not recorded whose cells these are; they may come from a transplant donor. Sequenced material: blood, either unsorted or a sorted T cell fraction (not recorded which). CDR3: CSARGTWSEQYF. CDR3 bases: TGCAGTGCTAGAGGTACCTGGTCCGAGCAGTACTTC.